This TCR beta chain was found in a study of blood T cell repertoires in COVID-19. Germline values: CDR1 SNHLY, CDR2 FYNNEI. The CDR3 is made up of 15 amino acids. The germline V and J ends were trimmed by 7 bases and 3 bases, with 16 bases remaining between them. In the original workflow: How many nucleated cells were present was estimated from reference gene primer amplification. Profiling relied on immunoSEQ multiplex PCR, and the TCRdb table lists in-frame clones only, not all of them. Clone size and the V and J calls come from that table; the DNA yielded D and trimming. This sample has hundreds of thousands of clones, with more than 75% found just once.

The sample was peripheral blood. The V gene is TRBV2, the J gene TRBJ2-1; D not certain. The TCR sequence derives from a man in his fifties with acute or convalescent COVID-19. The CDR3: CASTRTNTNYNEQFF. The CDR3 nucleotides are TGTGCCAGCACCCGAACTAACACGAACTACAATGAGCAGTTCTTC.